What follows are 11 T cell receptor beta chains derived from one specimen sequenced in a study of long-term antiretroviral therapy in people with HIV (dated by TCRdb to the early 2020s). The immunoSEQ hsTCRB v3.0 assay was used at survey level resolution for TRB variable region sequencing. In TCRdb, the immuneACCESS table is reduced to in-frame sequences with V and J assigned. These tables do not hold every clone; where another copy was compared, an unresolved V gene accounts for under half, and the others remain unexplained. This sample lists around 26,000 clones; 65% to 80% were detected once. 10% of the sample is taken by the ten largest. This specimen consisted of unsorted PBMCs, obtained 1.2 years after starting antiretroviral therapy. All receptors derive from a woman aged 40 to 49 with HIV.

The chain uses TRBV7-2 and TRBJ1-5; 8 nucleotides line up with TRBD1. Germline V gene lookup returns CDR1 SGHTA and CDR2 FQGNSA. CDR3 size: 16 residues. After removal of 2 bases from V and 3 bases from J, the junction contained 6 bases not matched to a gene. CDR3 DNA: TGTGCCAGCAGCTTACAGGGACAGGCGAACAATCAGCCCCAGCATTTT. This encodes CASSLQGQANNQPQHF.

V usage is TRBV5-1 and J usage is TRBJ2-5; 10 nucleotides match TRBD1. Per germline, CDR1 SGHRS and CDR2 YFSETQ. V shed 0 bases and J 5 bases; nucleotides not matched to a gene: 4. CDR3 size: 15 residues. The CDR3 DNA follows: TGCGCCAGCAGCTTGGCGGCGACAGGGGGCGAGACCCAGTACTTC. Translating gives CASSLAATGGETQYF. Drawing the rest from reference TRBV5-1 and TRBJ2-5, the complete variable domain is KAGVTQTPRYLIKTRGQQVTLSCSPISGHRSVSWYQQTPGQGLQFLFEYFSETQRNKGNFPGRFSGRQFSNSRSEMNVSTLELGDSALYLCASSLAATGGETQYFGPGTRLLVL.

This chain joins TRBV28 and TRBJ2-7, with D hard to call. This CDR3 is 13 amino acids long. Germline lookup yields CDR1 MDHEN and CDR2 SYDVKM. V lost 5 bases to trimming and J lost 3 bases, with 11 bases between them. CDR3 protein: CASSPLGGYEQYF. CDR3 nucleotide sequence: TGTGCCAGCAGTCCTCTGGGCGGCTACGAGCAGTACTTC.

This clone was seen only a few times. This chain connects TRBV5-1 to TRBJ1-3; no clear D gene. This CDR3 comprises 19 residues. In germline, CDR1 is SGHRS, CDR2 YFSETQ. The ends were cut back, 4 bases at V and 0 bases at J, with 23 bases in the middle. CDR3 residues: CASSLGSSLTKNSGNTIYF. The CDR3 DNA is TGCGCCAGCAGCCTGGGGTCCTCCCTTACGAAGAACTCTGGAAACACCATATATTTT.

V usage is TRBV19 and J usage is TRBJ1-2, with D unclear. V lost 4 bases and J 8 bases, leaving 8 bases between the germline ends. Germline assignment: CDR1 LNHDA and CDR2 SQIVND (reference sequence). The CDR3 runs 11 residues. For the CDR3, the DNA is TGTGCCAGTAGTACAGGTGGCGGCTACACCTTC. Translating gives CASSTGGGYTF.

This chain uses TRBV6-5 with TRBJ1-2; D remains unclear. The CDR3 runs 13 residues. Trimming took off 2 bases at V and 0 bases at J, with 4 bases between the two ends. Germline V gene data show CDR1 as MNHEY and CDR2 as SVGAGI. The CDR3 spells CASSYTANYGYTF. The CDR3, as DNA: TGTGCCAGCAGTTACACAGCTAACTATGGCTACACCTTC.

The chain is built from TRBV6-4 and TRBJ2-3, with TRBD1 identical over 8 bases. The junction had 5 bases not matched to a gene; V was cut back by 4 bases and J by 2 bases. Germline assignment: CDR1 MRHNA and CDR2 SNTAGT. This CDR3 comprises 15 residues. CDR3 bases: TGTGCCAGCAGTGGGGGGACAGGACTCACAGATACGCAGTATTTT. This sequence encodes CASSGGTGLTDTQYF.

The J gene is TRBJ1-2, the V gene TRBV30; TRBD1 might be the D (5 bases). The length of the CDR3 is 14 residues. Germline CDR1 GTSNPN, CDR2 SVGIG (reference sequence). V was clipped by 4 bases and J by 6 bases, with 18 bases between them. The CDR3 loop reads CAWIGQLRGNGYTF. CDR3 DNA sequence: TGTGCCTGGATTGGACAACTAAGGGGAAATGGCTACACCTTC.

The chain recombines TRBV5-6 with TRBJ1-2; no clear D gene. Germline assignment: CDR1 SGHDT and CDR2 YYEEEE. The CDR3 runs to 14 residues. Between the trimmed V and J ends, which lost 2 bases and 3 bases, there was a span of 11 bases. The CDR3 DNA is TGTGCCAGCAGCTTTTCCATGGGAGACTATGGCTACACCTTC. This encodes CASSFSMGDYGYTF.

Comment on this clone: At one of its ends the junction is not consistent with the germline gene, which may arise from a read error. V and J are TRBV7-7 and TRBJ1-5; 9 bases are shared with TRBD1. The CDR3 extends over 14 amino acids. In germline, CDR1 is SSHAT, CDR2 FNYEAQ (reference sequence). CDR3 DNA: TGTGCTAGCAGCTCACAGGGGGCGGAGCAGCCCCAGCATTTT. It codes for CASSSQGAEQPQHF.

The chain recombines TRBV13 with TRBJ2-5; D is unresolved. Germline lookup yields CDR1 PRHDT and CDR2 FYEKMQ (reference sequence). CDR3 size: 13 residues. Trimming shortened V by 2 bases and J by 2 bases, and 6 bases separated the two germline ends. The CDR3 sequence is CASSLRSQETQYF. The DNA for the CDR3 is TGTGCCAGCAGCTTAAGAAGTCAAGAGACCCAGTACTTC.